This T cell receptor beta chain was documented in a study of blood T cell repertoires in COVID-19 (dated by TCRdb to between 2020 and 2021). With regard to the full study: Collaborator samples came from the United States, Italy and Spain and covered acute and convalescent phases of COVID-19. Where HLA class I and class II types were available, the types were taken from metadata supplied by the sample provider, not from assay-based typing. Deeply sampled blood TCRbeta repertoires from subjects exposed to, actively infected with, or recovered from COVID-19 were included in the dataset. Samples were obtained from the ongoing ImmuneRACE study (first 160 participants) and from some 1,200 subjects provided by 6 global collaborators. The material from the prospective study consisted of cDNA or gDNA derived from T cells, B-cell-depleted T cells, or PBMCs. Sample metadata almost always included a de-identified subject ID, COVID-19 status, age in years and sex. The repertoires were released in a freely available public database intended as a resource for research on the immune response to SARS-CoV-2.

TCRbeta CDR3 regions were amplified from genomic DNA using the immunoSEQ Assay, a bias-controlled multiplex PCR. In the original analysis: Within the assay, amplification of reference gene primers was used to estimate how many nucleated cells each sample contained. Sequence reads were collapsed and filtered to measure the absolute abundance of every unique TCRbeta CDR3 rearrangement. Productive Simpson clonality was computed per sample as the square root of Simpson's diversity index over productive rearrangements. Drawn from immuneACCESS, this table holds only the in-frame rearrangements with V and J called that TCRdb kept. Clones are partly lost; checked studies trace under half to an unresolved V gene and leave the rest unexplained. V, J and clone size are taken as reported in that table, and D and trimming were inferred from the DNA itself. This sample lists roughly 100,000 clones; roughly 81% were detected once. Around 10% of the sample is held by the ten biggest clonotypes.

There are 15 amino acids in the CDR3, from cysteine to phenylalanine inclusive. Only CDR3 DNA is held: 45 bases, read in frame from base 1. The junction shows trimming of 1 base on V and 5 bases on J, and the gene matches do not reach 6 bases of it. From the germline V gene, CDR1 is MNHNS and CDR2 is SASEGT. The investigation overall reported the following: The quantity of clinical and demographic metadata differed by source and by participant and was supplied without curation.

Collaborating institutions collected whole blood in K2EDTA tubes following their own protocols. For TCRbeta analysis, collaborators shipped samples as frozen whole blood, isolated PBMCs, or DNA extracted from either of those sample types. Comment on this clone: The specificity of this receptor is unknown. Base qualities were left out, and no much larger clone turns up one base away.

Sequencing was performed on peripheral blood. This chain joins TRBV6-1 to TRBJ1-1, with 8 junctional bases fitting TRBD1. This TCR derives from a woman between 65 and 79 years old with acute or convalescent COVID-19. The DNA reads as follows: TGTGCCAGCAGTGAAGTGAACAGGGGGGGAACTGAAGCTTTCTTT. The translation is CASSEVNRGGTEAFF.